The T cell receptor (beta chain) under discussion was sequenced for a study of blood T cell repertoires in COVID-19. About the study: Specimens from acute and convalescent COVID-19 originated in the United States, Italy and Spain. In each case, the material was cDNA or gDNA derived from T cells, B-cell-depleted T cells, or PBMCs.

In the authors' workflow: Cell counts per sample came from amplifying reference gene primers. Method: immunoSEQ multiplex PCR; TCRdb's copy keeps in-frame clones and lacks some. V, J and clone size are taken as reported in that table, and D and trimming were inferred from the DNA itself. The data hold under 200,000 clones, with about 90% observed a single time. Germline values: CDR1 ENHRY, CDR2 SYGVKD. After removal of 2 bases from V and 0 bases from J, the junction contained 10 bases not matched to a gene. CDR3 size: 17 residues. The V call is TRBV10-3, the J call TRBJ2-7, with 7 bases matching TRBD2. The specimen sequenced was peripheral blood. The TCR originated in a man aged 18 to 30 with active or convalescent COVID-19. CDR3 region: CAISEAATSKSSYEQYF. The CDR3 DNA reads TGTGCCATCAGTGAGGCAGCGACTAGCAAGAGCTCCTACGAGCAGTACTTC.